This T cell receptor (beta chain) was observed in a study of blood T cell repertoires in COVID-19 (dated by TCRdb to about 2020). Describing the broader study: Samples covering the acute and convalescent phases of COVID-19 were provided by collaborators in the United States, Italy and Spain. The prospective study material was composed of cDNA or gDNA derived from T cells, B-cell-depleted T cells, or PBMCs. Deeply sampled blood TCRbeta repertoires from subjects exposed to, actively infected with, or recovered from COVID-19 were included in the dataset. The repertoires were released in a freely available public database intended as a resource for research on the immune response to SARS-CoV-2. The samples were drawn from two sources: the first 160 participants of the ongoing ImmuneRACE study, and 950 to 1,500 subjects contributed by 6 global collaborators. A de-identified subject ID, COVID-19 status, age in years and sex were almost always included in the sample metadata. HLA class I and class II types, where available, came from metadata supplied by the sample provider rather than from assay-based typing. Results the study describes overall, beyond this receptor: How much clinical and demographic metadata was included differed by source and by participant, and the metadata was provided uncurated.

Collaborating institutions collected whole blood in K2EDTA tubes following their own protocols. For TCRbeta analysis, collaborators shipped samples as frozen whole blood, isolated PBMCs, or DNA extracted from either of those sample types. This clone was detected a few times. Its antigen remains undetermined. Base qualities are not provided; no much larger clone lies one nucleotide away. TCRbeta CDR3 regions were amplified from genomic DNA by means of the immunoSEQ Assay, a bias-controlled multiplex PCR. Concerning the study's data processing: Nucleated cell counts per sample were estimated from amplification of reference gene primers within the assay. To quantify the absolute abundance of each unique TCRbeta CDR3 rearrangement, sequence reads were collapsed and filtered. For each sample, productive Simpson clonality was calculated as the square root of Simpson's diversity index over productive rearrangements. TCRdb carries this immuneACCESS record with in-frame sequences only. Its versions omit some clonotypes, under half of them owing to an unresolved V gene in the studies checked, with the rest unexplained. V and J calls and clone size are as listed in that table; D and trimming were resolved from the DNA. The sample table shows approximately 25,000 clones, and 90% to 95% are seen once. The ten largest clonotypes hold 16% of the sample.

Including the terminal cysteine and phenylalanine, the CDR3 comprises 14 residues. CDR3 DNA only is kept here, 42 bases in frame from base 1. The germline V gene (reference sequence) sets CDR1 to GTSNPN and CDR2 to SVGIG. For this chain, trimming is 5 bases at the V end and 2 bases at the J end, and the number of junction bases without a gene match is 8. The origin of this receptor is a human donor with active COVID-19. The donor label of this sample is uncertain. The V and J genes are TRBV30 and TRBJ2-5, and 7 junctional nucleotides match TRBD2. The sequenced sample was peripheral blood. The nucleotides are TGTGCCTGGGCGGTTATCGGGGGGCAAGAGACCCAGTACTTC. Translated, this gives CAWAVIGGQETQYF.